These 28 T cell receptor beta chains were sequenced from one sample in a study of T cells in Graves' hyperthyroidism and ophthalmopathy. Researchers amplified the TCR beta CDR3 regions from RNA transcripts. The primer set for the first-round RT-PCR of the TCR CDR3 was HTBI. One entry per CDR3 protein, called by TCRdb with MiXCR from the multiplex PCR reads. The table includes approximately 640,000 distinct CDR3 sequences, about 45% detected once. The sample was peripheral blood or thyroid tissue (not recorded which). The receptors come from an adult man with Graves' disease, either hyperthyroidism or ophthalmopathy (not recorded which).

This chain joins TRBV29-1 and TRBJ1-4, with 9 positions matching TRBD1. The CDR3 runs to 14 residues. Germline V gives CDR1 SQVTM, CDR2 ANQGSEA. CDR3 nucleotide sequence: TGCAGTCACGGACAGGGGTCATCGAATGAAAAACTGTTTTTT. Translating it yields CSHGQGSSNEKLFF.

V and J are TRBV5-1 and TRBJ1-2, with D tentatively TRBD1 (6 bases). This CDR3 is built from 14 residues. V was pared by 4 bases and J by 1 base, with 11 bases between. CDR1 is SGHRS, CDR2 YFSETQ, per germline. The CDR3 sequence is CASSIMDSNYGYTF. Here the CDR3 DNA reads TGCGCCAGCAGCATTATGGACAGTAACTATGGCTACACCTTC.

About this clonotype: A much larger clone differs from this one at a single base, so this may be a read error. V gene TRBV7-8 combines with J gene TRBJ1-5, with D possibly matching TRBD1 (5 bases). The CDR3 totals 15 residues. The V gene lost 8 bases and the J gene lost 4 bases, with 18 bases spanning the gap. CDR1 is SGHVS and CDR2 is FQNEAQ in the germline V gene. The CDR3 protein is CASREAGNRNQPQHF. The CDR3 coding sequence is TGTGCCAGCCGTGAAGCGGGGAACAGGAATCAGCCCCAGCATTTT. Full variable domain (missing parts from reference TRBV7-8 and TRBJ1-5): GAGVSQSPRYKVAKRGQDVALRCDPISGHVSLFWYQQALGQGPEFLTYFQNEAQLDKSGLPSDRFFAERPEGSVSTLKIQRTQQEDSAVYLCASREAGNRNQPQHFGDGTRLSIL.

CDR3 nucleotides: TGCAGCGTTGATAGCCGGGACAGGGGATTCCGCGAGCAGTACTTC. Protein sequence: CSVDSRDRGFREQYF. The V gene is TRBV20-1, the J gene TRBJ2-7; 10 nucleotides line up with TRBD1. Germline V gene data show CDR1 as DFQATT and CDR2 as SNEGSKA (reference sequence). The CDR3 sequence is 15 residues long.

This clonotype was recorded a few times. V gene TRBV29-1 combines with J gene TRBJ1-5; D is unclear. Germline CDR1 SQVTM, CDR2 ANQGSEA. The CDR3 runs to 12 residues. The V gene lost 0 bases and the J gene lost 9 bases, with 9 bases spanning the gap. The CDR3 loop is CSVEDLDGPQHF. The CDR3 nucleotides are TGCAGCGTTGAAGATCTTGATGGGCCCCAGCATTTT.

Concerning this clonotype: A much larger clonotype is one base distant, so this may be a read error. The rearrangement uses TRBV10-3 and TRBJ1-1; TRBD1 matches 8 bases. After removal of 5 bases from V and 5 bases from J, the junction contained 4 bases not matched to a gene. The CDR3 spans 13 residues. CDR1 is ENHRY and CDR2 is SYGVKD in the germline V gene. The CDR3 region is CAISPDRETEAFF. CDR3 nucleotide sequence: TGTGCCATCAGTCCGGACAGGGAAACTGAAGCTTTCTTT.

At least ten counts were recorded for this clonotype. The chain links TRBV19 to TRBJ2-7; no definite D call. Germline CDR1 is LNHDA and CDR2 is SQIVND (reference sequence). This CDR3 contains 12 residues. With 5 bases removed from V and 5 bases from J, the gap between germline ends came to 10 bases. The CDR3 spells CASSFTEDEQYF. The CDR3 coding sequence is TGTGCCAGTAGTTTCACGGAAGACGAGCAGTACTTC.

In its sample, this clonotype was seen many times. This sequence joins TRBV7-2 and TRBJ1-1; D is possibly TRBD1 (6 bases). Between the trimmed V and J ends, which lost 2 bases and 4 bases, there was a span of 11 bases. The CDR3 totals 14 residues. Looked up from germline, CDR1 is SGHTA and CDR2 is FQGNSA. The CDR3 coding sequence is TGTGCCAGCAGCTTAACGCGGGGGGCCACTGAAGCTTTCTTT. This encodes CASSLTRGATEAFF.

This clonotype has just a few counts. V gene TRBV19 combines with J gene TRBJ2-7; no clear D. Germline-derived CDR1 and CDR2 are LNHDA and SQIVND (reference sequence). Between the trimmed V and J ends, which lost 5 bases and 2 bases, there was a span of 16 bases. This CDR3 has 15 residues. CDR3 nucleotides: TGTGCCAGTAGTCTAATAAACGACGCGGCCTACGAGCAGTACTTC. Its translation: CASSLINDAAYEQYF.

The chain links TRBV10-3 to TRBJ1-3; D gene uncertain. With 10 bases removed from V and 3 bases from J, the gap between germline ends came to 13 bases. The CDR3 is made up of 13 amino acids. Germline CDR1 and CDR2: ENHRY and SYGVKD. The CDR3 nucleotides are TGTGCCAGTGATGAGAGGAGTGGAAACACCATATATTTT. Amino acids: CASDERSGNTIYF.

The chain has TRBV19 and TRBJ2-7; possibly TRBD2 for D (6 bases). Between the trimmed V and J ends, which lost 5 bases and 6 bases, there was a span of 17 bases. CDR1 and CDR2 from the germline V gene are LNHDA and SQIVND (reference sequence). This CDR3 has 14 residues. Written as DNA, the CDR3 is TGTGCCAGTAGTGGGCTCGGGGGATGGAGCGAGCAGTACTTC. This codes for CASSGLGGWSEQYF.

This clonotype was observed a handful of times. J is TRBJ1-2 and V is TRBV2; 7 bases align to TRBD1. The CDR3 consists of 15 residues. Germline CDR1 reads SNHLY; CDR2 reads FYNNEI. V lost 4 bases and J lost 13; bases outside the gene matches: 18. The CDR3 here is CASSALDRRNRGGTF. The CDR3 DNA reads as TGTGCCAGCAGTGCCCTGGACAGGCGAAATAGGGGGGGCACCTTC.

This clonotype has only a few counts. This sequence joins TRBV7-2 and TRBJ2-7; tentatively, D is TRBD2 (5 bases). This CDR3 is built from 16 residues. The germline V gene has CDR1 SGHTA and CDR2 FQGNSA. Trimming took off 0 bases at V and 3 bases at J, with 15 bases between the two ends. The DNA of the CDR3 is TGTGCCAGCAGCTTAGCTTTCATGGGAGCCGGCTACGAGCAGTACTTC. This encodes CASSLAFMGAGYEQYF.

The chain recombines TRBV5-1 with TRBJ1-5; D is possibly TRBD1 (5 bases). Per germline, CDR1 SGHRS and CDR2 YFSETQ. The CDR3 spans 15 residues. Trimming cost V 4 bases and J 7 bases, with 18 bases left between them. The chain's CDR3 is CASSPTNRDGQPQHF. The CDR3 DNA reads TGCGCCAGCAGCCCAACCAACCGGGACGGACAGCCCCAGCATTTT.

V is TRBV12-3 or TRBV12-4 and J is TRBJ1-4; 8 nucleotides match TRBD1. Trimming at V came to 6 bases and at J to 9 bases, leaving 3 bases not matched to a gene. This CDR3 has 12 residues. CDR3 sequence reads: CASSWTGQKLFF. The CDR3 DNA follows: TGTGCCAGCAGCTGGACAGGGCAAAAACTGTTTTTT.

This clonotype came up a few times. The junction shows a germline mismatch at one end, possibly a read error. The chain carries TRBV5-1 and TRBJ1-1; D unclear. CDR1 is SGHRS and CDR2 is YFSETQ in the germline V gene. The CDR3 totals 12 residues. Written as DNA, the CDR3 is TGTGCCAGCAGCTTGGATGGGGTCGAAGCTTTCTTT. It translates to CASSLDGVEAFF.

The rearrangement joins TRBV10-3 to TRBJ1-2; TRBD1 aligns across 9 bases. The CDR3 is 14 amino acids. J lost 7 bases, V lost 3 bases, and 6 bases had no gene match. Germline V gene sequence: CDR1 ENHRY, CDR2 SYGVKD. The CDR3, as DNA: TGTGCCATCAGTGAACAGGGGGCGTCAGGTGGCTACACCTTC. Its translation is CAISEQGASGGYTF.

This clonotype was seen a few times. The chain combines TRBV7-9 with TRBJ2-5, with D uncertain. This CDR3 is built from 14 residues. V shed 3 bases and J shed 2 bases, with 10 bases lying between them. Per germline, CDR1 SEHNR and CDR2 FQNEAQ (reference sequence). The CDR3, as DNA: TGTGCCAGCAGCTTTCCCTTTCCACAAGAGACCCAGTACTTC. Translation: CASSFPFPQETQYF.

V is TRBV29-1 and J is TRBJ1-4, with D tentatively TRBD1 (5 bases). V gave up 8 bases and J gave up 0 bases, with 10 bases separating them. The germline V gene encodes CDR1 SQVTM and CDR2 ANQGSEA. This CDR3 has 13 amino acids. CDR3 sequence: CSRTGATNEKLFF. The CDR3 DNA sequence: TGCAGCAGAACAGGTGCAACTAATGAAAAACTGTTTTTT.

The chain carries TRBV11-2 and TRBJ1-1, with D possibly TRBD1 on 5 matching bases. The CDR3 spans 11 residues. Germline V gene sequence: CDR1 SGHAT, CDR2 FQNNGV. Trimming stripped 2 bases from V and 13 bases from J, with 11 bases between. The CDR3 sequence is CASSLRRGGFF. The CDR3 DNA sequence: TGTGCCAGCAGCTTACGGCGGGGGGGTTTCTTT.

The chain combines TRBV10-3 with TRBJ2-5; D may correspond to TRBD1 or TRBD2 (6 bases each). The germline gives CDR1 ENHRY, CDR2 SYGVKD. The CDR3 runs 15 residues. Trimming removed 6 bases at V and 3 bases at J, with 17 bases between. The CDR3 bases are TGTGCCATCAGGGGGGGCGGGACGGACGAAGAGACCCAGTACTTC. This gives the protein CAIRGGGTDEETQYF.

CDR3 DNA sequence: TGTGCCAGCAGTGGGGCCGACAGGGACGAGCAGTACTTC. Amino acid sequence: CASSGADRDEQYF. The rearrangement links TRBV6-6 to TRBJ2-7, with 7 bases lining up with TRBD1. The CDR3 totals 13 residues. Trimming at V came to 5 bases and at J to 5 bases, leaving 6 bases not matched to a gene. The germline V gene encodes CDR1 MNHNY and CDR2 SVGAGI (reference sequence).

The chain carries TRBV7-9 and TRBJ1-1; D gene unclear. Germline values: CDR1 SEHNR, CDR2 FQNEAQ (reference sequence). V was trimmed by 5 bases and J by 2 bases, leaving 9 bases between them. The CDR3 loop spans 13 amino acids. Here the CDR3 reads CASSDQDNTEAFF. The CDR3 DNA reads TGTGCCAGCAGCGATCAGGATAACACTGAAGCTTTCTTT.

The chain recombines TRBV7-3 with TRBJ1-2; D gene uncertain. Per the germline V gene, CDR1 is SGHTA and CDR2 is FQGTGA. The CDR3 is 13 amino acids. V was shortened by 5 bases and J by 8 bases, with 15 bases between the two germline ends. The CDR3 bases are TGTGCCAGCAGCCAAGGAAAGGGAGTGGGCTACACCTTC. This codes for CASSQGKGVGYTF.

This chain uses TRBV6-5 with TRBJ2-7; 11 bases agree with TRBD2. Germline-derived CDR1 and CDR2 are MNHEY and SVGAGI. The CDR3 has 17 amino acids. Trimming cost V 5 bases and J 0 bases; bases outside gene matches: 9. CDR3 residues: CASSTRLAGLFSYEQYF. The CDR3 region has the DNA TGTGCCAGCAGTACCCGACTAGCGGGACTTTTCTCCTACGAGCAGTACTTC.

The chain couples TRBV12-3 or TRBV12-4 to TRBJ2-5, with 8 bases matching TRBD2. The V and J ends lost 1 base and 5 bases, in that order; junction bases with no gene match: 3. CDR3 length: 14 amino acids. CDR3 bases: TGTGCCAGCAGTTTAGTCGGGGGGGCTGAGACCCAGTACTTC. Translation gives CASSLVGGAETQYF.

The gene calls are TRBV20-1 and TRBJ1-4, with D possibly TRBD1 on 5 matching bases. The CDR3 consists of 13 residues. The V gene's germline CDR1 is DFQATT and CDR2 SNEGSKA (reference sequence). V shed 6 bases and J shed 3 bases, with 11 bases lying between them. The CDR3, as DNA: TGCAGTGCCGGGACGTCTCCTAATGAAAAACTGTTTTTT. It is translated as CSAGTSPNEKLFF.

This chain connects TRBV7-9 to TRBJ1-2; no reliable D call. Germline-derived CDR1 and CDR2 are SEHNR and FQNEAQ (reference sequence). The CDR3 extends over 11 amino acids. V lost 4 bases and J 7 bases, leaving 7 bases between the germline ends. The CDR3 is CASSSPLGYTF. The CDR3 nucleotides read TGTGCCAGCAGCTCGCCTCTTGGCTACACCTTC. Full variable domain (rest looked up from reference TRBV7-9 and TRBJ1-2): DTGVSQNPRHKITKRGQNVTFRCDPISEHNRLYWYRQTLGQGPEFLTYFQNEAQLEKSRLLSDRFSAERPKGSFSTLEIQRTEQGDSAMYLCASSSPLGYTFGSGTRLTVV.